This T cell receptor (beta chain) originates from a study of blood T cells in healthy people across ages (dated by TCRdb to about 2015). With regard to the full study: Template switching captured roughly one uniquely barcoded TCR beta cDNA molecule per two T cells in model experiments. Using the same blood draw, the study looked at two additional independent replicas of 1 million unique cDNA reads for two donors, one aged 18 to 30 and the other aged 80 or older. The donors were split into four age groups: young (average about 16 years), middle-aged (39), aged (approximately 60) and long-lived (over 75). To track age-related changes in TCR beta repertoire diversity, the study relied on deep sequencing normalized with unique cDNA molecular identifiers.

The library was produced with 5' RACE. These reads were obtained on an Illumina HiSeq 2500. The second PCR ran for about 6 to 12 cycles and used a J-beta primer mix along with a sample-barcoded 5' primer. Each TCR beta cDNA molecule received a unique molecular identifier from a template-switch 5' adaptor carrying 12 random nucleotides. Each sample yielded at least 2.5 million CDR3-containing paired-end reads. First-strand cDNA synthesis was performed from all RNA using the Mint cDNA synthesis kit, with priming by a TRBC-specific oligonucleotide. After uracil-DNA glycosylase treatment, a first 18-cycle PCR used universal primers M1SS and BC2_uni_R on all cDNA. Processing in the source paper ran as follows. For normalization, 1 million high-quality reads were randomly selected from each sample, with every read carrying a distinct molecular identifier. Instead of being binned into consensus sequences, reads with shared molecular identifiers were discarded. CDR3 identification, clonotype clustering and error correction used MiTCR with a Q25 quality threshold and the strictest error-elimination algorithm. A nonparametric unseen species model with Euler transformation was used to estimate lower-bound total TCR beta diversity. TCRdb reanalyzed the raw reads on its own, using fastp at Q25 for trimming and MiXCR for clone calling, and kept in-frame beta chains. Each record represents a unique CDR3 protein, reported with the most common genes and DNA among its rows. The V and J calls and clone size are TCRdb's, not the authors'. The sample yields approximately 490,000 distinct CDR3 sequences; more than 20% were counted once. Of the sample, 8.7% is held by the ten largest clones.

What the research found in general, with its limitations: Estimates of total diversity from one million sequenced T cells were regarded as lower bounds and underestimates. A strong correlation was found between observed TCR beta diversity and the percentage of naive T cells measured by flow cytometry. As age increased, observed TCR beta diversity per million T cells dropped in a roughly linear way, and a significant reduction was already evident by age 40. Compared with the aged group, the long-lived group had more naive CD4+ T cells, fewer expanded clones and increased TCR diversity, a pattern suggesting age selection. The CMV infection status of donors was not known, potentially confounding age-related changes in expanded clonotypes. Conclusive comparison of naive and antigen-experienced compartments was prevented by the profiling of bulk unsorted PBMCs.

The table lists this clonotype with a few counts. Its antigen has not been determined. Base qualities are not at hand, and no much larger clone is one base apart. Relative to germline, V is 0 bases shorter and J is 3 bases shorter, with 11 bases between their ends. There are 15 amino acids in the CDR3, from cysteine to phenylalanine inclusive. Of the read, only the CDR3 DNA is kept; its 45 bases are in frame from base 1. Based on the germline V gene, the CDR1 and CDR2 sequences are MNHEY and SVGAGI. The 35 to 40 donors, aged about 6 to 100 years, were systemically healthy Caucasian individuals from Russia. Each donor gave approximately 9.3 milliliters of peripheral blood, collected into EDTA-treated Vacutainer tubes. Ficoll-Paque density-gradient centrifugation was used to isolate PBMCs, with at least 7 million obtained per sample. Total RNA was extracted from PBMCs with Trizol reagent, with at least 6 micrograms obtained per sample. For every donor, flow cytometry on a PBMC aliquot measured the percentage of naive CD45RAhigh/CD27high T cells.

This same sample was also part of a study on T cells of mothers and their children. Per the second study: Donors were nine systemically healthy Caucasian individuals: three mothers and their six children. cDNA synthesis used all of the extracted RNA, with around 1.5 ug of RNA in each 15 ul reaction. In the second PCR, the M1S primer introduced both the sample barcodes and 2-4 random nucleotides. Each mother yielded over 9.5 million TCR beta CDR3 reads and each child some 3 million reads. Thymic selection shapes the output of TCR recombination in a similar way in related and unrelated pairs, and inherited differences have a minor effect. Normalized repertoire overlap was always found to be slightly, but never significantly, higher in related mother-child pairs than in unrelated mother-child pairs. No persistent microchimeric T cell clones were found, with a detection sensitivity of around 100 clones per million clonotypes. To look for features that set related mother-child pairs apart from unrelated individuals, the researchers ran deep NGS to compare the TCR beta repertoires of mothers and children. On average, the children were approximately 11 +/- 4 years old, while the mothers were about 40 +/- 4 years old. After adapters were ligated using NEBNext reagents, the libraries underwent 100+100 nt paired-end sequencing on an Illumina HiSeq 2000. To prevent cross-contamination, the mother and child libraries were prepared a month apart and were sequenced in separate runs. Each donor had between roughly 450,000 and 2,300,000 distinct TCR beta clonotypes identified. Naive TCR beta clonotypes were estimated from low-frequency clonotypes matched to each donor's FACS-determined naive share, without sorting.

The clonotype originates from a boy between 10 and 17 years old in good health. Input material: blood. The chain employs TRBV6-5 and TRBJ1-2, with the D gene too uncertain to name. This receptor has the CDR3 CASSYSARLDYGYTF. At the DNA level, the sequence is TGTGCCAGCAGTTACTCGGCACGGCTTGACTATGGCTACACCTTC.